This entry lists 5 T cell receptor beta chains sequenced from one sample in a study of OX40 agonist ivuxolimab in advanced cancers. Assay used: immunoSEQ multiplex PCR; TCRdb lists only in-frame clones, some missing. The profile shows some 38,000 clones, roughly nine tenths of them singletons. The sequences come from CD4+ or CD8+ T cells sorted from blood, collected in a trial of the OX40 agonist ivuxolimab. The receptors were sampled from an adult with an advanced solid tumor such as melanoma, head and neck, liver or kidney cancer.

This chain connects TRBV25-1 to TRBJ2-7; D may match TRBD1 or TRBD2 (6 bases each). The CDR3 contains 13 residues. Germline V gives CDR1 MGHDK, CDR2 SYGVNS. Trimming shortened V by 8 bases and J by 5 bases, and 16 bases separated the two germline ends. The CDR3 bases are TGTGCCAGCTCGAGGGGGGTCTTGGACGAGCAGTACTTC. Amino acid sequence: CASSRGVLDEQYF.

The rearrangement uses TRBV5-1 and TRBJ2-1; D tentatively reads TRBD1 or TRBD2 (5 bases each). This CDR3 region has 15 residues. Germline CDR1 reads SGHRS; CDR2 reads YFSETQ. Trimming pared 6 bases from V and 2 bases from J, leaving 15 bases between. CDR3 coding DNA: TGCGCCAGCACCCTTGGGGGTTTAACCTACAATGAGCAGTTCTTC. This encodes CASTLGGLTYNEQFF.

V usage is TRBV7-6 and J usage is TRBJ2-7; 7 bases map to TRBD1. The CDR3 extends over 12 amino acids. CDR1 and CDR2 from the germline V gene are SGHVS and FNYEAQ. J gave up 6 bases and V 4 bases, and 3 bases lay outside the gene matches. CDR3 bases: TGTGCCAGCAGCTCCAGGGGGAGCGAGCAGTACTTC. It specifies CASSSRGSEQYF.

The rearrangement uses TRBV7-8 and TRBJ2-7; 12 bases are a match to TRBD2. The CDR3 runs to 14 residues. The V and J ends lost 5 bases and 3 bases, in that order; junction bases with no gene match: 2. Looked up from germline, CDR1 is SGHVS and CDR2 is FQNEAQ. CDR3: CASSASGGGYEQYF. The CDR3 bases are TGTGCCAGCAGCGCTAGCGGGGGGGGCTACGAGCAGTACTTC.

Written as DNA, the CDR3 is TGTGCCAGCAGCTTAAGAGTCGGGTTCTCTGAAGCTTTCTTT. Its protein is CASSLRVGFSEAFF. V gene TRBV7-2 combines with J gene TRBJ1-1; D is unresolved. V was clipped by 2 bases and J by 6 bases, with 13 bases between them. CDR1 is SGHTA and CDR2 is FQGNSA in the germline V gene. CDR3 length: 14 residues.